These 20 T cell receptor beta chains share one sample of origin, sequenced in a study of T cell responses to AZD1222 COVID-19 vaccine. The method was immunoSEQ multiplex PCR; TCRdb's version includes in-frame clones alone and lacks a portion of them. Of 150,000 to 200,000 clones listed, approximately 90% were seen once; the top ten hold under 7.5%. The source was peripheral blood, collected on day 0 of AZD1222 vaccination. The receptors derive from an adult in good health.

This clone was counted a single time. This chain uses TRBV2 with TRBJ1-2, with D possibly matching TRBD1 (5 bases). Trimming left V 5 bases short and J 2 bases short, with 12 bases between. CDR3 length equals 14 residues. Looked up from germline, CDR1 is SNHLY and CDR2 is FYNNEI. CDR3 DNA: TGTGCCAGCAGTCCTCGGGACGGAAACTATGGCTACACCTTC. Its translation: CASSPRDGNYGYTF.

The chain couples TRBV15 to TRBJ2-7; 9 bases map to TRBD1. The V segment lost 3 bases and the J segment 2 bases; nucleotides outside the gene matches: 11. Germline V gives CDR1 LNHNV, CDR2 YYDKDF (reference sequence). This CDR3 comprises 17 residues. CDR3 loop: CATSSGYGTGPTYEQYF. CDR3 nucleotides: TGTGCCACCAGCAGTGGGTATGGGACAGGGCCTACCTACGAGCAGTACTTC.

This rearrangement joins TRBV10-3 to TRBJ1-1; no clear D gene. CDR3 length: 13 residues. Germline CDR1 ENHRY, CDR2 SYGVKD. The V and J ends lost 7 bases and 1 base respectively, with 10 bases between them. The CDR3 spells CAIMSSQNTEAFF. The CDR3 DNA reads as TGTGCCATCATGAGTAGCCAGAACACTGAAGCTTTCTTT.

The chain links TRBV18 to TRBJ1-4, with D unresolved. V dropped 2 bases and J dropped 8 bases, with 9 bases sitting between them. This CDR3 spans 13 amino acids. CDR1 and CDR2 (germline): KGHSH, LQKENI. CDR3 sequence reads: CASSPEIQEKLFF. In DNA form, the CDR3 reads TGTGCCAGCTCACCAGAAATTCAAGAAAAACTGTTTTTT.

The V call is TRBV7-2, the J call TRBJ1-3, with 9 bases fitting TRBD1. This CDR3 region has 16 residues. V shed 0 bases, J shed 3 bases, and the junction held 3 bases outside the gene matches. Germline CDR1 reads SGHTA; CDR2 reads FQGNSA. CDR3 sequence: CASSLAGQGYGNTIYF. The CDR3 DNA reads TGTGCCAGCAGCTTAGCGGGACAGGGTTATGGAAACACCATATATTTT.

The rearrangement uses TRBV2 and TRBJ1-5, with TRBD1 as a possible D gene (5 bases). The CDR3 has 14 residues. From germline, CDR1 is SNHLY and CDR2 FYNNEI. The germline V and J ends were trimmed by 6 bases and 4 bases, with 13 bases remaining between them. The CDR3 coding sequence is TGTGCCAGCAGCAGGGACGGCGAAAATCAGCCCCAGCATTTT. Amino acid sequence: CASSRDGENQPQHF. The whole variable domain, filled in from reference TRBV2 and TRBJ1-5, reads EPEVTQTPSHQVTQMGQEVILRCVPISNHLYFYWYRQILGQKVEFLVSFYNNEISEKSEIFDDQFSVERPDGSNFTLKIRSTKLEDSAMYFCASSRDGENQPQHFGDGTRLSIL.

The rearrangement joins TRBV30 to TRBJ2-7, with a tentative D call TRBD1 (5 bases). This CDR3 contains 13 residues. Germline V lookup: CDR1 GTSNPN, CDR2 SVGIG (reference sequence). Trimming cost V 0 bases and J 7 bases, with 13 bases left between them. In DNA form, the CDR3 reads TGTGCCTGGAGTGTAGGGGCCGTAGGGGAGCAGTACTTC. Amino acid sequence: CAWSVGAVGEQYF.

The chain carries TRBV18 and TRBJ2-7, with TRBD2 as a possible D gene (6 bases). Germline V gene data show CDR1 as KGHSH and CDR2 as LQKENI. Trimming removed 2 bases from V and 2 bases from J, with 10 bases in between. The length of the CDR3 is 14 residues. The CDR3 is CASSPGDSAYEQYF. The CDR3 nucleotides are TGTGCCAGCTCACCAGGGGACTCCGCCTACGAGCAGTACTTC. The full variable domain, its missing parts supplied by reference TRBV18 and TRBJ2-7, is NAGVMQNPRHLVRRRGQEARLRCSPMKGHSHVYWYRQLPEEGLKFMVYLQKENIIDESGMPKERFSAEFPKEGPSILRIQQVVRGDSAAYFCASSPGDSAYEQYFGPGTRLTVT.

This clone was counted once. In DNA form, the CDR3 reads TGTGCCAGCAACCCGGGGGACAGGGCCCAGCCCCAGCATTTT. Its protein is CASNPGDRAQPQHF. The rearrangement links TRBV28 to TRBJ1-5; 9 bases match TRBD1. The CDR3 contains 14 residues. From germline, CDR1 is MDHEN and CDR2 SYDVKM. V dropped 7 bases and J dropped 7; count of bases not matched to a gene: 8.

This rearrangement joins TRBV4-1 to TRBJ2-2; possibly TRBD1 or TRBD2 for D (5 bases each). The CDR3 totals 15 residues. Trimming stripped 4 bases from V and 4 bases from J, with 13 bases between. Germline V CDR1 and CDR2: MGHRA, YSYEKL. In DNA form, the CDR3 reads TGCGCCAGCAGCCTCGTGGGGGTGGGCACCGGGGAGCTGTTTTTT. Protein product: CASSLVGVGTGELFF.

J is TRBJ1-4 and V is TRBV18; D gene ambiguous. This CDR3 spans 15 amino acids. Trimming shortened V by 5 bases and J by 11 bases, and 21 bases separated the two germline ends. CDR1 is KGHSH and CDR2 is LQKENI in the germline V gene. This CDR3 reads CASSEYSGVLEKLFF. CDR3 nucleotides: TGTGCCAGCTCAGAATATAGTGGCGTCTTGGAGAAACTGTTTTTT.

The V gene is TRBV9, the J gene TRBJ1-3; D uncertain. With 1 base removed from V and 0 bases from J, the gap between germline ends came to 8 bases. Germline V gives CDR1 SGDLS, CDR2 YYNGEE. The length of the CDR3 is 15 residues. The CDR3 coding sequence is TGTGCCAGCAGCGTAACAAGTCTCTCTGGAAACACCATATATTTT. Its protein is CASSVTSLSGNTIYF.

This clone has only one observation. This chain connects TRBV5-1 to TRBJ1-2; D might be TRBD1 (5 bases). V gave up 0 bases and J gave up 4 bases, with 7 bases separating them. Germline V gene lookup returns CDR1 SGHRS and CDR2 YFSETQ. This CDR3 has 13 residues. The CDR3: CASSLGQRYGYTF. DNA for the CDR3: TGCGCCAGCAGCTTGGGACAGCGCTATGGCTACACCTTC.

The V gene is TRBV11-3, the J gene TRBJ2-1; D possibly corresponds to TRBD1 (5 bases). Germline V gives CDR1 SGHNT, CDR2 YENEEA. Trimming shortened V by 1 base and J by 7 bases, and 11 bases separated the two germline ends. The CDR3 is made up of 14 amino acids. The CDR3 spells CASSLGAGMNEQFF. In nucleotides, the CDR3 is TGTGCCAGCAGCTTAGGGGCAGGGATGAATGAGCAGTTCTTC. Full variable domain (rest looked up from reference TRBV11-3 and TRBJ2-1): EAGVVQSPRYKIIEKKQPVAFWCNPISGHNTLYWYLQNLGQGPELLIRYENEEAVDDSQLPKDRFSAERLKGVDSTLKIQPAELGDSAVYLCASSLGAGMNEQFFGPGTRLTVL.

V is TRBV7-2 and J is TRBJ2-7; 9 nucleotides line up with TRBD2. The junction had 3 bases not matched to a gene; V was cut back by 1 base and J by 5 bases. Germline V gives CDR1 SGHTA, CDR2 FQGNSA. The CDR3 totals 14 residues. The CDR3 spells CASSLERLADEQYF. CDR3 sequence (DNA): TGTGCCAGCAGCTTAGAACGACTAGCGGACGAGCAGTACTTC.

The chain carries TRBV5-1 and TRBJ2-4; TRBD1 might be the D (6 bases). Germline V gene lookup returns CDR1 SGHRS and CDR2 YFSETQ. With 3 bases removed from V and 0 bases from J, the gap between germline ends came to 13 bases. There are 16 residues in the CDR3. The DNA for the CDR3 is TGCGCCAGCAGCTCCGGGGACACCCTAGCCAAAAACATTCAGTACTTC. It encodes CASSSGDTLAKNIQYF.

Only one count was recorded for this clone. The J gene is TRBJ1-3, the V gene TRBV28, with D possibly TRBD1 on 5 matching bases. This CDR3 spans 16 amino acids. Germline V lookup: CDR1 MDHEN, CDR2 SYDVKM. V was shortened by 3 bases and J by 1 base, with 13 bases between the two germline ends. The DNA of the CDR3 is TGTGCCAGCAGTTTGGCAGGGCTCAGTTCTGGAAACACCATATATTTT. Translating it yields CASSLAGLSSGNTIYF.

The CDR3 here is CASKSQETQYF. CDR3 DNA: TGTGCCAGCAAATCCCAAGAGACCCAGTACTTC. This sequence joins TRBV27 and TRBJ2-5; D ambiguous. Trimming left V 7 bases short and J 1 base short, with 4 bases between. The CDR3 loop spans 11 amino acids. The germline CDR1 and CDR2 sequences are MNHEY and SMNVEV (reference sequence).

V usage is TRBV5-5 and J usage is TRBJ1-1; a possible D gene is TRBD1 (6 bases). Germline CDR1 and CDR2: SGHKS and YYEKEE (reference sequence). Trimming stripped 3 bases from V and 0 bases from J, with 21 bases between. The CDR3 extends over 18 amino acids. The CDR3 nucleotides read TGTGCCAGCAGCTCTGGGGGGGCCCGATGGGGAATGAACACTGAAGCTTTCTTT. Encoded protein: CASSSGGARWGMNTEAFF.

J is TRBJ1-2 and V is TRBV6-5, with 10 positions matching TRBD1. J was trimmed by 0 bases and V by 4 bases; bases with no gene match: 5. Per the germline V gene, CDR1 is MNHEY and CDR2 is SVGAGI. This CDR3 region has 16 residues. The CDR3 loop is CASSFRTGGTNYGYTF. Written as DNA, the CDR3 is TGTGCCAGCAGTTTCCGGACAGGGGGGACTAACTATGGCTACACCTTC.